This T cell receptor (beta chain) was retrieved from a study of blood T cell repertoires in COVID-19 (TCRdb year 2020). For context, the study as a whole: Samples from collaborators originated in the United States, Italy and Spain and spanned both the acute and convalescent phases of COVID-19. HLA class I and class II types, where available, came from metadata supplied by the sample provider rather than from assay-based typing. Sample metadata almost always included a de-identified subject ID, COVID-19 status, age in years and sex. The material from the prospective study consisted of cDNA or gDNA derived from T cells, B-cell-depleted T cells, or PBMCs. Deeply sampled blood TCRbeta repertoires from subjects exposed to, actively infected with, or recovered from COVID-19 were included in the dataset. The samples were drawn from two sources: the first 160 participants of the ongoing ImmuneRACE study, and 1,200 or so subjects contributed by 6 global collaborators. The repertoires were released in a freely available public database meant as a resource for research on the immune response to SARS-CoV-2. Here is what the overall study found, with its caveats: The amount of clinical and demographic metadata varied by source and participant and was provided uncurated.

Trimming at the junction amounts to 4 bases on V and 3 bases on J, and the germline ends lie 12 bases apart. CDR1 and CDR2 are read off the germline V gene as SGDLS and YYNGEE. The CDR3, cysteine through phenylalanine, is 14 amino acids long. The CDR3 DNA has 42 bases and is translated from base 1. TCRbeta CDR3 regions were amplified from genomic DNA using the immunoSEQ Assay, a bias-controlled multiplex PCR. Per the source publication's procedure: The number of nucleated cells in each sample was estimated from the amplification of reference gene primers within the assay. To quantify the absolute abundance of each unique TCRbeta CDR3 rearrangement, sequence reads were collapsed and filtered. For each sample, productive Simpson clonality was calculated by taking the square root of Simpson's diversity index across productive rearrangements. As stored in TCRdb, this immuneACCESS dataset retains in-frame rearrangements with V and J assigned. A fraction of the clones does not appear; measured against another copy, unresolved V genes explain less than half of the discrepancy, and the remainder lacks a known reason. The V and J calls and the clone size are those of that table, but D and trimming were determined from the DNA. For this sample the table gives approximately 100,000 clones, of which 69% were detected only once. Of the sample, about 5.9% is held by the ten largest clones.

Notes on this clone: There is no known antigen for this receptor. No base quality values were provided; no much bigger clone lies one nucleotide off.

Each collaborating institution followed its own protocols to collect whole blood in K2EDTA tubes. For TCRbeta analysis, collaborators shipped samples as frozen whole blood, isolated PBMCs, or DNA extracted from either of those sample types. This TCR was sampled from an elderly man with acute or convalescent COVID-19. Sample: peripheral blood. The chain is made from TRBV9 and TRBJ2-3; the D gene is possibly TRBD2, with 5 bases matching. The nucleotide sequence is TGTGCCAGCAGCCGAGAGGGAGTAACAGATACGCAGTATTTT. It codes for CASSREGVTDTQYF.